This record concerns one T cell receptor beta chain sequence. These data come from a study of blood T cell repertoires in COVID-19. Study-wide context: Sources were T cells, B-cell-depleted T cells, or PBMCs; the material itself was cDNA or gDNA.

Germline CDR1 is SGDLS and CDR2 is YYNGEE. J lost 6 bases, V lost 0 bases, and 6 bases had no gene match. CDR3 length equals 15 residues. Generated by immunoSEQ multiplex PCR, the TCRdb table keeps only in-frame clones and is missing some. The sample gives 190,000 or so clones, roughly 84% of which show up once; over 7.5% is in the top ten. The chain uses TRBV9 and TRBJ2-3; 8 positions match TRBD2. This TCR came from a woman older than 75 with acute or convalescent COVID-19. Sequenced material: peripheral blood. The CDR3 coding sequence is TGTGCCAGCAGCGTAGGTACGGGGGGGCTCGATACGCAGTATTTT. Amino acid sequence: CASSVGTGGLDTQYF.